The 3 T cell receptor beta chains below come from one sample, sequenced in a study of molecular identifiers for immune sequencing clone quantification. TCRdb reanalysed the PCR reads using MiXCR and keeps one entry per CDR3 protein. There are 490,000 or so distinct CDR3 sequences in the sample; about a quarter occur only once, and roughly 0.77% lies in the top ten. The sequencing input was naive CD8+ T cells from blood, with Jurkat cell RNA spiked in. Subset reported: FACS-sorted CD8+CD4-CCR7+CD45RA+ naive T cells. Receptor source: a human donor in good health. Some libraries in this study had Jurkat cell RNA spiked in.

As concerns this clonotype: This may stem from a read error, because a much larger clone lies one nucleotide away. This chain connects TRBV4-3 to TRBJ1-2, with D unresolved. The CDR3 extends over 15 amino acids. Germline CDR1 LGHNA, CDR2 YSLEER. The CDR3 protein is CASSQDRRTNYGCTF. The CDR3 coding sequence is TGCGCCAGCAGCCAAGACAGGAGAACTAACTATGGCTGCACCTTC.

The rearrangement links TRBV4-1 to TRBJ2-7, with D perhaps matching TRBD2 (7 bases). The germline gives CDR1 MGHRA, CDR2 YSYEKL. Trimming took off 1 base at V and 4 bases at J, with 20 bases between the two ends. This CDR3 comprises 17 residues. The CDR3 protein is CASSQGAGGPGRYEQYF. The CDR3 DNA reads TGCGCCAGCAGCCAAGGTGCCGGGGGGCCAGGAAGATACGAGCAGTACTTC.

A few counts support this clonotype. The chain couples TRBV13 to TRBJ2-3; TRBD2 agrees at 11 bases. Germline assignment: CDR1 PRHDT and CDR2 FYEKMQ (reference sequence). Trimming cost V 5 bases and J 5 bases; bases outside gene matches: 6. The CDR3 is 15 residues long. CDR3 coding DNA: TGTGCCAGCAGCCACCTAGCGGGGGGAGGAGATACGCAGTATTTT. Translated, it gives CASSHLAGGGDTQYF.